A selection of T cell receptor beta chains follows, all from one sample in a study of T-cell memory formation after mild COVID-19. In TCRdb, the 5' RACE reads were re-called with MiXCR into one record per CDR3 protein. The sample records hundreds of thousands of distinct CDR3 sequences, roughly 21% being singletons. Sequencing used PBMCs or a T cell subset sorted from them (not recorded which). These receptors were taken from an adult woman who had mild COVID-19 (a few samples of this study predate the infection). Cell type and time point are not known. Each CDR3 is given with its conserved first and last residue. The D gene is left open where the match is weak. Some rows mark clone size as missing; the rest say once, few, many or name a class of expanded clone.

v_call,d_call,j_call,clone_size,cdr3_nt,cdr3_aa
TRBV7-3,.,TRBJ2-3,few,TGTGCCAGCAGCTTAACGTTTCTAGATACGCAGTATTTT,CASSLTFLDTQYF
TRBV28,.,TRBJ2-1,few,TGTGCCAGCACCAGACAGAAGAGCTCCTACAATGAGCAGTTCTTC,CASTRQKSSYNEQFF
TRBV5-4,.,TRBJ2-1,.,TGTGCCAGCAGCTTGGAGGGGCGGTATAGCTCCTACAATGAGCAGTTCTTC,CASSLEGRYSSYNEQFF
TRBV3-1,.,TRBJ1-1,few,TGTGCCAGCAGCCAGGGGTGGGGTCTCATCTCCGCTGAAGCTTTCTTT,CASSQGWGLISAEAFF
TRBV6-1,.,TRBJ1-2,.,TGTGCCAGCGGGTCGGGAGGTGGCTACACCTTC,CASGSGGGYTF
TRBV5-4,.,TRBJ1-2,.,TGTGCCAGCAGCTTGGACAGACGGTCAGGTGGCTACACCTTC,CASSLDRRSGGYTF
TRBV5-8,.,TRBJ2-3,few,TGTGCCAGCAGCCCTCAACTACTCTTAGACGGGAGAGGCACAGATACGCAGTATTTT,CASSPQLLLDGRGTDTQYF
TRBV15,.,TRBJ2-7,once,TGTGCCACCAGCCTACAATGGCCGGGTCCCCGTTCGACCTACGAGCAGTACTTC,CATSLQWPGPRSTYEQYF
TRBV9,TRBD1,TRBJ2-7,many,TGCGCCAGCAGCGGACAGGGGGCCTCCTACGAGCAGTACTTC,CASSGQGASYEQYF
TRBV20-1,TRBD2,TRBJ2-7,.,TGCAGTGCTAGAAAAGCGGGGGGAGGGTACGAGCAGTACTTC,CSARKAGGGYEQYF
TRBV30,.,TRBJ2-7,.,TGTGCCTGGGGGTGGGGTCAACGAGGGGGCGAGCAGTACTTC,CAWGWGQRGGEQYF
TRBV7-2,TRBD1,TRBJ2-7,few,TGTGCCAGCAGCCACGAATCCGGGACAGACTACGAGCAGTACTTC,CASSHESGTDYEQYF
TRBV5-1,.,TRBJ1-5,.,TGCGCCAGGGGGACAAGGGTCCCCTATAGCAATCAGCCCCAGCATTTT,CARGTRVPYSNQPQHF
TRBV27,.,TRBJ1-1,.,TGTGCCAGCAGTTTAGTGGGACGGCGGGACACTGAAGCTTTCTTT,CASSLVGRRDTEAFF
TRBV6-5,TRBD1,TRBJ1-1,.,TGTGCCAGCAGTTACGCAGGGGGCGGCACTGAAGCTTTCTTT,CASSYAGGGTEAFF
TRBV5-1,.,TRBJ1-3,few,TGCGCCAGCAGCTCCGGGGACTCTGGAAACACCATATATTTT,CASSSGDSGNTIYF
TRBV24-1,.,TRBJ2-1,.,TGTGCCACTCGCCGGGCCCTTGAGCAGTTCTTC,CATRRALEQFF
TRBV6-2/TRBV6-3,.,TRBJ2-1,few,TGTGCCAGCAGTTACACCAGACAGGCTAATGAGCAGTTCTTC,CASSYTRQANEQFF
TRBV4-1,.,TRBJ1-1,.,TGCGCCAGCAGCTGGGGGGATGGTAACACTGAAGCTTTCTTT,CASSWGDGNTEAFF
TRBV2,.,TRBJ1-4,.,TGTGCCAGCCTTAGTAGGACTGCGGAAAAACTGTTTTTT,CASLSRTAEKLFF
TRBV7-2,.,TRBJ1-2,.,TGTGCCAGCAGCTTAGGGGGCTTTTACTATGGCTACACCTTC,CASSLGGFYYGYTF
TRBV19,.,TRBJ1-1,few,TGTGCCAGTAGTCCCACTCGGTGGGGCACTGAAGCTTTCTTT,CASSPTRWGTEAFF